These 19 T cell receptor beta chains originate from one sample sequenced in a study of control samples from healthy donors and cancer patients. Repertoires were generated with immunoSEQ multiplex PCR, while TCRdb's copy carries only in-frame clones and drops some. The profile covers 100,000 to 150,000 clones, with just over 90% appearing a single time and about 1.5% taken by the ten largest. The sample comprised PBMCs. Receptors originate from a man in his fifties or sixties with head and neck cancer.

This chain links TRBV7-8 with TRBJ1-3; D may be TRBD1 (6 bases). Germline lookup yields CDR1 SGHVS and CDR2 FQNEAQ. The CDR3 spans 15 residues. Trimming took off 6 bases at V and 4 bases at J, with 16 bases between the two ends. CDR3: CASRSTGFGGNTIYF. Written as DNA, the CDR3 is TGTGCCAGCAGGAGTACAGGGTTCGGGGGAAACACCATATATTTT.

The V and J genes are TRBV5-4 and TRBJ2-2; 8 nucleotides line up with TRBD2. Per germline, CDR1 SGHNT and CDR2 YYREEE (reference sequence). Unmatched junction bases numbered 12, after V lost 2 bases and J lost 3 bases. This CDR3 comprises 18 residues. CDR3 sequence (DNA): TGTGCCAGCAGCTTCCTCCTAGGAGCGGGGGCCTACACCGGGGAGCTGTTTTTT. It specifies CASSFLLGAGAYTGELFF. The variable domain in full, with the rest retrieved from reference TRBV5-4 and TRBJ2-2, is ETGVTQSPTHLIKTRGQQVTLRCSSQSGHNTVSWYQQALGQGPQFIFQYYREEENGRGNFPPRFSGLQFPNYSSELNVNALELDDSALYLCASSFLLGAGAYTGELFFGEGSRLTVL.

This chain links TRBV4-3 with TRBJ1-2; the match to TRBD1 covers 9 bases. The CDR3 runs to 14 residues. The germline V gene encodes CDR1 LGHNA and CDR2 YSLEER. V dropped 6 bases and J dropped 2; count of bases not matched to a gene: 4. In DNA, the CDR3 is TGCGCCAGCAGTCTAGGGACAGGGAACTATGGCTACACCTTC. This translates into CASSLGTGNYGYTF.

Only one count was recorded for this clone. This chain joins TRBV15 and TRBJ1-3; 7 bases fit TRBD1. The CDR3 length is 17 residues. Germline trimming cut 0 bases from V and 4 bases from J; bases unmatched to any gene: 9. The germline V gene has CDR1 LNHNV and CDR2 YYDKDF (reference sequence). The CDR3 reads CATSRDQGGGWGNTIYF. For the CDR3, the DNA is TGTGCCACCAGCAGAGATCAGGGAGGGGGCTGGGGAAACACCATATATTTT.

This chain connects TRBV7-2 to TRBJ1-3; 7 positions match TRBD1. The J segment lost 0 bases and the V segment lost 4 bases, leaving 0 bases of the junction unmatched. CDR3 length: 14 amino acids. Looked up from germline, CDR1 is SGHTA and CDR2 is FQGNSA. CDR3 sequence reads: CASSWDSSGNTIYF. The CDR3 coding sequence is TGTGCCAGCAGCTGGGACAGCTCTGGAAACACCATATATTTT.

Only one count was recorded for this clone. The chain links TRBV24-1 to TRBJ2-7; 7 bases match TRBD2. Germline CDR1 KGHDR, CDR2 SFDVKD. There are 15 residues in the CDR3. Trimming removed 6 bases from V and 3 bases from J; junction bases left unmatched: 10. CDR3: CATSLGGSGDYEQYF. The CDR3 DNA reads TGTGCCACCAGTCTCGGGGGGAGCGGTGACTACGAGCAGTACTTC.

V is TRBV19 and J is TRBJ1-2; D possibly corresponds to TRBD1 (6 bases). The germline V gene has CDR1 LNHDA and CDR2 SQIVND (reference sequence). Between the trimmed V and J ends, which lost 6 bases and 10 bases, there was a span of 15 bases. The length of the CDR3 is 12 residues. As DNA, the CDR3 is TGTGCCAGTAGGCGGGACACTGGCGTCTACACCTTC. Protein sequence: CASRRDTGVYTF.

V and J are TRBV7-8 and TRBJ2-5; 8 bases are a match to TRBD2. Looked up from germline, CDR1 is SGHVS and CDR2 is FQNEAQ. The length of the CDR3 is 16 residues. The V and J ends lost 4 bases and 4 bases, in that order; junction bases with no gene match: 11. CDR3 in DNA: TGTGCCAGCAGCTCCTCTTTAGCGGGGCTAAGAGAGACCCAGTACTTC. Its protein is CASSSSLAGLRETQYF.

The rearrangement uses TRBV30 and TRBJ1-5; 9 bases align to TRBD1. Losses at the gene ends were 4 bases for V and 6 bases for J; bases not matched to a gene: 4. There are 13 residues in the CDR3. Germline CDR1 reads GTSNPN; CDR2 reads SVGIG (reference sequence). CDR3 bases: TGTGCCTGGAAGGGACAGGGCAGTCAGCCCCAGCATTTT. This codes for CAWKGQGSQPQHF.

The gene calls are TRBV7-8 and TRBJ2-7; 10 nucleotides line up with TRBD2. V gave up 5 bases and J gave up 0 bases; unmatched junction bases: 7. In germline, CDR1 is SGHVS, CDR2 FQNEAQ. CDR3 length equals 16 residues. The DNA of the CDR3 is TGTGCCAGCAGCGTCCAGCGGGGGGGCATCTCCTACGAGCAGTACTTC. Its protein is CASSVQRGGISYEQYF.

The chain carries TRBV7-9 and TRBJ1-2, with D possibly matching TRBD1 (6 bases). CDR3 length: 14 residues. The V end lost 3 bases, the J end lost 2 bases, and 10 bases lay between the germline ends. Germline values: CDR1 SEHNR, CDR2 FQNEAQ (reference sequence). The CDR3 DNA is TGTGCCAGCAGCTTGGACAGTTTAAACTATGGCTACACCTTC. Translating it yields CASSLDSLNYGYTF. Full variable domain (missing parts from reference TRBV7-9 and TRBJ1-2): DTGVSQNPRHKITKRGQNVTFRCDPISEHNRLYWYRQTLGQGPEFLTYFQNEAQLEKSRLLSDRFSAERPKGSFSTLEIQRTEQGDSAMYLCASSLDSLNYGYTFGSGTRLTVV.

This chain uses TRBV24-1 with TRBJ2-2, with D unclear. Between the trimmed V and J ends, which lost 3 bases and 1 base, there was a span of 17 bases. The germline V gene encodes CDR1 KGHDR and CDR2 SFDVKD. The CDR3 length is 18 residues. The CDR3, as DNA: TGTGCCACCAGTGATCTACGGGCCATAGGAGTGAACACCGGGGAGCTGTTTTTT. Protein product: CATSDLRAIGVNTGELFF.

The table lists this clone with a few counts. V gene TRBV6-5 combines with J gene TRBJ1-2; weak D call: TRBD1 (6 bases). The V end was cut by 2 bases, the J end by 3 bases, with 7 bases between. The CDR3 runs 13 residues. Germline-derived CDR1 and CDR2 are MNHEY and SVGAGI. The CDR3 DNA sequence: TGTGCCAGCAGTTACGAGGGGGACTATGGCTACACCTTC. It is translated as CASSYEGDYGYTF.

CDR3 DNA: TGTGCCAGCAGCTTAAAGGCTAGCGGGGGGGCCATTGAGCAGTTCTTC. This encodes CASSLKASGGAIEQFF. The gene calls are TRBV7-3 and TRBJ2-1, with TRBD2 identical over 12 bases. The germline gives CDR1 SGHTA, CDR2 FQGTGA. V trimming: 1 base; J trimming: 9 bases; junction bases outside the gene matches: 7. The CDR3 has 16 amino acids. Full variable domain (rest looked up from reference TRBV7-3 and TRBJ2-1): GAGVSQTPSNKVTEKGKYVELRCDPISGHTALYWYRQSLGQGPEFLIYFQGTGAADDSGLPNDRFFAVRPEGSVSTLKIQRTERGDSAVYLCASSLKASGGAIEQFFGPGTRLTVL.

V and J are TRBV6-6 and TRBJ1-2, with D possibly being TRBD1 (5 bases). V was trimmed by 2 bases and J by 3 bases, leaving 7 bases between them. The CDR3 is made up of 13 amino acids. CDR1 and CDR2 from the germline V gene are MNHNY and SVGAGI (reference sequence). CDR3 amino acids: CASSYDRDYGYTF. The CDR3 nucleotides read TGTGCCAGCAGTTACGACAGAGACTATGGCTACACCTTC.

The chain joins TRBV28 to TRBJ2-4; D may correspond to TRBD1 or TRBD2 (5 bases each). Trimming took off 7 bases at V and 1 base at J, with 14 bases between the two ends. CDR1 and CDR2 from the germline V gene are MDHEN and SYDVKM. This CDR3 has 15 residues. DNA for the CDR3: TGTGCCAGCATCCCGAGGGGCGCGGCCAAAAACATTCAGTACTTC. Protein sequence: CASIPRGAAKNIQYF. The full variable domain, rest sourced from reference TRBV28 and TRBJ2-4, is DVKVTQSSRYLVKRTGEKVFLECVQDMDHENMFWYRQDPGLGLRLIYFSYDVKMKEKGDIPEGYSVSREKKERFSLILESASTNQTSMYLCASIPRGAAKNIQYFGAGTRLSVL.

This sequence joins TRBV6-1 and TRBJ1-5; D is ambiguous. Germline CDR1 reads MNHNS; CDR2 reads SASEGT. Trimming left V 4 bases short and J 0 bases short, with 16 bases between. The CDR3 runs 17 residues. The CDR3: CASSASLGSYSNQPQHF. CDR3 bases: TGTGCCAGCAGTGCCAGTCTAGGCAGCTATAGCAATCAGCCCCAGCATTTT.

The chain links TRBV28 to TRBJ1-2, with D unresolved. The germline V gene encodes CDR1 MDHEN and CDR2 SYDVKM. The V end lost 4 bases, the J end lost 4 bases, and 16 bases lay between the germline ends. The CDR3 loop spans 15 amino acids. The CDR3 protein is CASSSVAQPTYGYTF. The CDR3 DNA follows: TGTGCCAGCAGTTCAGTTGCACAGCCAACCTATGGCTACACCTTC.

This rearrangement joins TRBV7-2 to TRBJ2-2; 7 positions match TRBD1. Looked up from germline, CDR1 is SGHTA and CDR2 is FQGNSA. The V and J ends lost 6 bases and 4 bases, in that order; junction bases with no gene match: 5. This CDR3 has 14 amino acids. CDR3 sequence (DNA): TGTGCCAGCAGGTCGACAGGGATCACCGGGGAGCTGTTTTTT. This sequence encodes CASRSTGITGELFF.